The 5 T cell receptor beta chains given below trace back to one sample, sequenced in a study of T cells in Graves' hyperthyroidism and ophthalmopathy. What was amplified from RNA transcripts were TCR beta CDR3 regions. Researchers ran a first-round RT-PCR on the TCR CDR3 using the HTBI primer set. In TCRdb, the multiplex PCR reads were re-called with MiXCR into one record per CDR3 protein. The table includes hundreds of thousands of distinct CDR3 sequences, roughly a sixth detected once. Sequencing was done on a sample of blood. These receptors were collected from a woman in her forties or fifties with Graves' hyperthyroidism that later progressed to Graves' ophthalmopathy.

The chain carries TRBV15 and TRBJ2-3; D gene uncertain. V lost 0 bases to trimming and J lost 1 base, with 5 bases between them. The CDR3 consists of 14 residues. CDR1 is LNHNV, CDR2 YYDKDF, per germline (reference sequence). The CDR3 is CATSRDLGTDTQYF. CDR3 bases: TGTGCCACCAGCAGAGATCTTGGCACAGATACGCAGTATTTT.

The table lists this clonotype with a few counts. The chain employs TRBV5-8 and TRBJ1-6; D is unclear. With 4 bases removed from V and 6 bases from J, the gap between germline ends came to 8 bases. Germline V CDR1 and CDR2: SGHTS, YDEGEE. There are 13 residues in the CDR3. Here the CDR3 reads CASSRRINSPLHF. CDR3 nucleotide sequence: TGTGCCAGCAGCCGACGCATTAATTCACCCCTCCACTTT.

As regards this clonotype: This may arise from a read error, as a much more abundant clone is one base away. V and J are TRBV3-1 and TRBJ2-1; 8 bases are a match to TRBD2. This CDR3 spans 17 amino acids. The J segment lost 0 bases and the V segment lost 6 bases, leaving 10 bases of the junction unmatched. Germline-derived CDR1 and CDR2 are LGHDT and YNNKEL (reference sequence). CDR3 DNA: TGTGCCAGCAGGTTACAAGCGGGGGCGAGCTCCTACAATGAGCAGTTCTTC. This gives the protein CASRLQAGASSYNEQFF.

This clonotype was observed a handful of times. This rearrangement joins TRBV30 to TRBJ1-1; D ambiguous. The CDR3 is 10 amino acids. CDR1 and CDR2 from the germline V gene are GTSNPN and SVGIG (reference sequence). V was shortened by 4 bases and J by 11 bases, with 11 bases between the two germline ends. In DNA form, the CDR3 reads TGTGCCTGGATTCAAGCTATTGCTTTCTTT. Translated, it gives CAWIQAIAFF.

This clonotype has a count of ten or more. The junction does not match germline at one end; this may be a read error. The chain joins TRBV5-1 to TRBJ2-1; 9 nucleotides line up with TRBD2. This CDR3 is 15 amino acids long. Germline V lookup: CDR1 SGHRS, CDR2 YFSETQ. The CDR3 sequence is CASSLSGGSYNEQFF. The CDR3, as DNA: TGTGCCAGCAGCCTTAGCGGGGGTTCCTACAATGAGCAGTTCTTC.